The 9 T cell receptor beta chains listed next were all sequenced from one sample in a study of preoperative IRX-2 immunotherapy in early breast cancer. Generated by immunoSEQ multiplex PCR, the TCRdb table keeps only in-frame clones and is missing some. The sample consists of about 43,000 clones, approximately 94% of them appearing once. As to treatment: preoperative locoregional IRX-2 cytokine immunotherapy. Specimen: tumor tissue, collected after IRX-2 immunotherapy. Every receptor here comes from a human donor with breast cancer.

The chain couples TRBV18 to TRBJ2-5; 11 bases are shared with TRBD2. V shed 5 bases, J shed 5 bases, and the junction held 10 bases outside the gene matches. Germline CDR1 and CDR2: KGHSH and LQKENI. This CDR3 spans 16 amino acids. The CDR3 sequence: CASSRSSGRSGETQYF. CDR3 sequence (DNA): TGTGCCAGCTCAAGATCTAGCGGGAGGTCGGGCGAGACCCAGTACTTC. Full variable domain (rest looked up from reference TRBV18 and TRBJ2-5): NAGVMQNPRHLVRRRGQEARLRCSPMKGHSHVYWYRQLPEEGLKFMVYLQKENIIDESGMPKERFSAEFPKEGPSILRIQQVVRGDSAAYFCASSRSSGRSGETQYFGPGTRLLVL.

J is TRBJ2-2 and V is TRBV7-8, with 8 bases matching TRBD1. This CDR3 has 16 residues. The ends lost 2 bases at V and 3 bases at J; junction bases unmatched: 5. CDR1 and CDR2 (germline): SGHVS, FQNEAQ. The CDR3 loop reads CASSLRLGQDTGELFF. CDR3 nucleotide sequence: TGTGCCAGCAGCTTACGTTTGGGACAGGACACCGGGGAGCTGTTTTTT.

The V and J genes are TRBV19 and TRBJ2-7; 16 nucleotides line up with TRBD2. This CDR3 contains 18 residues. CDR1 and CDR2 from the germline V gene are LNHDA and SQIVND (reference sequence). V lost 10 bases and J lost 7; bases outside the gene matches: 19. For the CDR3, the DNA is TGTGCCACCTCCGGGACTAGCGGGGGGGCAGGGCCGTCGGGGGAGCAGTACTTC. Amino acids: CATSGTSGGAGPSGEQYF.

V is TRBV5-6 and J is TRBJ2-3; D is unclear. CDR3 length: 17 amino acids. V dropped 4 bases and J dropped 2 bases, with 20 bases sitting between them. Germline V gives CDR1 SGHDT, CDR2 YYEEEE. The CDR3, as DNA: TGTGCCAGCAGCAGATATTCCCGGGCTTCCCCCACAGATACGCAGTATTTT. As protein: CASSRYSRASPTDTQYF. The variable domain in full, with the rest retrieved from reference TRBV5-6 and TRBJ2-3, is DAGVTQSPTHLIKTRGQQVTLRCSPKSGHDTVSWYQQALGQGPQFIFQYYEEEERQRGNFPDRFSGHQFPNYSSELNVNALLLGDSALYLCASSRYSRASPTDTQYFGPGTRLTVL.

This chain uses TRBV11-3 with TRBJ2-7, with TRBD1 identical over 7 bases. The CDR3 runs 12 residues. Germline lookup yields CDR1 SGHNT and CDR2 YENEEA. V was pared by 4 bases and J by 4 bases, with 1 base of the junction left unmatched. The DNA for the CDR3 is TGTGCCAGCAGCTCACAGGGGTACGAGCAGTACTTC. Its protein is CASSSQGYEQYF.

V is TRBV28 and J is TRBJ1-5; no clear D. V was cut by 8 bases and J by 2 bases, with 13 bases left in between. CDR3 length: 14 amino acids. Germline V gene sequence: CDR1 MDHEN, CDR2 SYDVKM. CDR3 coding DNA: TGTGCCAGCTCAAGCTGGGTTGGCAATCAGCCCCAGCATTTT. Residues: CASSSWVGNQPQHF. Using reference TRBV28 and TRBJ1-5 for the parts outside the CDR3, the full variable domain is DVKVTQSSRYLVKRTGEKVFLECVQDMDHENMFWYRQDPGLGLRLIYFSYDVKMKEKGDIPEGYSVSREKKERFSLILESASTNQTSMYLCASSSWVGNQPQHFGDGTRLSIL.

The chain links TRBV4-1 to TRBJ1-2; TRBD1 is a possible D gene (6 bases). CDR1 and CDR2 from the germline V gene are MGHRA and YSYEKL. CDR3 length: 15 amino acids. Trimming cost V 4 bases and J 3 bases, with 15 bases left between them. The CDR3 DNA follows: TGCGCCAGCAGCCGCCTCGGGGGGCAGGACTATGGCTACACCTTC. This encodes CASSRLGGQDYGYTF.

This sequence joins TRBV19 and TRBJ2-5; 9 bases line up with TRBD1. CDR3 length equals 16 residues. V shed 4 bases, J shed 5 bases, and the junction held 11 bases outside the gene matches. The germline V gene encodes CDR1 LNHDA and CDR2 SQIVND (reference sequence). CDR3 in DNA: TGTGCCAGTAGTACCCATCCGGGACAGGGTTGGGAGACCCAGTACTTC. Its protein is CASSTHPGQGWETQYF. The whole variable domain, remainder taken from reference TRBV19 and TRBJ2-5, is DGGITQSPKYLFRKEGQNVTLSCEQNLNHDAMYWYRQDPGQGLRLIYYSQIVNDFQKGDIAEGYSVSREKKESFPLTVTSAQKNPTAFYLCASSTHPGQGWETQYFGPGTRLLVL.

The rearrangement uses TRBV28 and TRBJ1-4, with TRBD1 matching 8 bases. The CDR3 covers 18 residues. Trimming took 2 bases from V and 7 from J; bases not matched to a gene: 15. CDR1 and CDR2 from the germline V gene are MDHEN and SYDVKM. The CDR3 bases are TGTGCCAGCAGTTTACGCCTGGACAGGGCAGTATGGGGTGAAAAACTGTTTTTT. This encodes CASSLRLDRAVWGEKLFF.